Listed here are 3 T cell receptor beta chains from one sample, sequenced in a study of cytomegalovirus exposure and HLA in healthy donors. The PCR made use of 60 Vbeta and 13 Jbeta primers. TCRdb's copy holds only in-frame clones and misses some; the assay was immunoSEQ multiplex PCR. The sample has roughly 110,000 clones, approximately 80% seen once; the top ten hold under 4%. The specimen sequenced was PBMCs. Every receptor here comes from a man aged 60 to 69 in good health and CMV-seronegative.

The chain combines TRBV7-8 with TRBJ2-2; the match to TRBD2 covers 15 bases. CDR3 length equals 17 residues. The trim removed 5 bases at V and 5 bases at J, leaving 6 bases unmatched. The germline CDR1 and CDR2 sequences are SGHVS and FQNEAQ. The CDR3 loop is CASSQRTSGGVTGELFF. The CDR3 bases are TGTGCCAGCAGCCAAAGGACTAGCGGGGGGGTTACCGGGGAGCTGTTTTTT. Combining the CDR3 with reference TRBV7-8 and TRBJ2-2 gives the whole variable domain GAGVSQSPRYKVAKRGQDVALRCDPISGHVSLFWYQQALGQGPEFLTYFQNEAQLDKSGLPSDRFFAERPEGSVSTLKIQRTQQEDSAVYLCASSQRTSGGVTGELFFGEGSRLTVL.

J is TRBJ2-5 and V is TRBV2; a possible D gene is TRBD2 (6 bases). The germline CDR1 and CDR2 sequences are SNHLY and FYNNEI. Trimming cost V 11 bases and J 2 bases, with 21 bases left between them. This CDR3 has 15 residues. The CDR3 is CAGPSGGGNQETQYF. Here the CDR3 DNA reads TGTGCCGGACCCTCAGGAGGAGGGAATCAAGAGACCCAGTACTTC.

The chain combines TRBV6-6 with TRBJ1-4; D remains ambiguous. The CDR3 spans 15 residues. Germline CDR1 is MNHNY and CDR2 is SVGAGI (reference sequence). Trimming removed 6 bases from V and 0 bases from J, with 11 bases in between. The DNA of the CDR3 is TGTGCCAGCAGCCGCGGGTCCTCAACTAATGAAAAACTGTTTTTT. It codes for CASSRGSSTNEKLFF.